The present TCR beta chain was sequenced within a study of monozygotic twins with inflammatory bowel disease. General study results and limits: On the inverse Simpson index, IBD patients scored lower for TCRbeta diversity than healthy co-twins. Repertoire likeness was no different across concordant and discordant twins, perhaps owing to restricted power.

The unique tags termed UMIs, each holding a 6-nucleotide sample barcode, were added by means of template switching. TCRdb reprocessed the 5' RACE reads, keeping one entry per CDR3 protein, no DNA. This sample contains some 330,000 distinct CDR3 sequences. Concerning this clonotype itself: Its antigen is unidentified.

Germline V gives CDR1 DFQATT, CDR2 SNEGSKA (reference sequence). The CDR3 contains 14 residues. The receptor's source is a human donor with ulcerative colitis or Crohn's disease, or a healthy co-twin of an affected twin (not recorded which). The chain uses TRBV20-1 and TRBJ2-7; the TCRdb D gene call, TRBD2, has no DNA to confirm it. Sequencing was carried out using blood. CDR3 protein: CSAVAGGSSYEQYF.